The following is a TCR beta chain sequence with its context. From germline, CDR1 is GTSNPN and CDR2 SVGIG (reference sequence). CDR3 length: 14 residues. The junction had 10 bases not matched to a gene; V was cut back by 0 bases and J by 12 bases. This record comes from a study of blood T cell repertoires in COVID-19. Repertoires were generated with immunoSEQ multiplex PCR, while TCRdb's copy carries only in-frame clones and drops some. The sample holds over 90,000 clones, 75% to 90% seen once. This sequence joins TRBV30 and TRBJ2-1; TRBD2 matches 8 bases. The receptor comes from a man at least 80 years old with acute or convalescent COVID-19. Sample: peripheral blood. Here the CDR3 reads CAWSVLAGEAGQFF. In DNA form, the CDR3 reads TGTGCCTGGAGTGTGCTAGCGGGTGAAGCCGGGCAGTTCTTC.